Listed here are 30 T cell receptor beta chains from one sample, sequenced in a study of shared clonotypes between healthy human individuals. The method was immunoSEQ multiplex PCR; TCRdb's version includes in-frame clones alone and lacks a portion of them. This table holds some 2.1 million clones, about 95% found once. Naive CD8 populations comprised CD45RO-negative cells positively selected for CCR7, excluding terminally differentiated effector memory CD45RA+ cells. The sample was naive CD8+ T cells sorted from blood. These receptors all come from a man aged 18 to 30 in good health.

For this clone: This sample also contains other DNA sequences that code for the same CDR3. The chain uses TRBV5-6 and TRBJ2-7; no clear D gene. The V end was cut by 2 bases, the J end by 0 bases, with 3 bases between. CDR1 is SGHDT and CDR2 is YYEEEE in the germline V gene. The CDR3 length is 12 residues. The chain's CDR3 is CASSLASYEQYF. DNA of the CDR3: TGTGCCAGCAGCTTAGCCTCCTACGAGCAGTACTTC.

The chain couples TRBV30 to TRBJ1-2, with 7 positions matching TRBD1. V trimming: 0 bases; J trimming: 1 base; junction bases outside the gene matches: 8. CDR1 and CDR2 (germline): GTSNPN, SVGIG (reference sequence). The CDR3 covers 16 residues. CDR3 in DNA: TGTGCCTGGAGTGTCCCGGGACAGCTAGTTAACTATGGCTACACCTTC. Translation gives CAWSVPGQLVNYGYTF.

This sequence joins TRBV27 and TRBJ2-1; no firm D call. Trimming took 1 base from V and 8 from J, leaving 15 bases between them. The CDR3 length is 15 residues. Looked up from germline, CDR1 is MNHEY and CDR2 is SMNVEV (reference sequence). The CDR3 sequence is CASSLWGNEVDEQFF. CDR3 DNA sequence: TGTGCCAGCAGTTTATGGGGTAACGAAGTAGATGAGCAGTTCTTC.

The chain carries TRBV13 and TRBJ2-3; 8 nucleotides agree with TRBD2. V shed 5 bases, J shed 3 bases, and the junction held 10 bases outside the gene matches. The CDR3 totals 16 residues. Germline V CDR1 and CDR2: PRHDT, FYEKMQ (reference sequence). The CDR3 coding sequence is TGTGCCAGCAGCCACATTTCGGGGGGGCCGACAGATACGCAGTATTTT. This encodes CASSHISGGPTDTQYF.

Concerning this clone: At the DNA level, this CDR3 is encoded by other sequences in the same sample as well. V and J are TRBV28 and TRBJ2-5; D is perhaps TRBD1 (5 bases). The V end lost 3 bases, the J end lost 2 bases, and 7 bases lay between the germline ends. CDR3 size: 13 residues. The germline V gene encodes CDR1 MDHEN and CDR2 SYDVKM. The CDR3 DNA follows: TGTGCCAGCAGTTTTTCAGGGCAAGAGACCCAGTACTTC. Its translation: CASSFSGQETQYF.

V is TRBV6-6 and J is TRBJ2-4; D not certain. CDR1 and CDR2 (germline): MNHNY, SVGAGI (reference sequence). The V end was cut by 0 bases, the J end by 0 bases, with 6 bases between. The CDR3 consists of 15 residues. The DNA for the CDR3 is TGTGCCAGCAGTTACTCATCACTAGCCAAAAACATTCAGTACTTC. Translating it yields CASSYSSLAKNIQYF.

This clone came up a few times. The rearrangement links TRBV2 to TRBJ1-4, with 8 bases identical to TRBD1. Trimming at V came to 7 bases and at J to 7 bases, leaving 8 bases not matched to a gene. The CDR3 length is 14 residues. CDR1 is SNHLY and CDR2 is FYNNEI in the germline V gene. The CDR3 is CASTSGQGGEKLFF. The CDR3 coding sequence is TGTGCCAGCACCTCCGGACAGGGCGGTGAAAAACTGTTTTTT.

Points on this clone: Other DNA sequences within the sample encode an identical CDR3. This chain connects TRBV9 to TRBJ2-6; D gene uncertain. V was shortened by 0 bases and J by 4 bases, with 8 bases between the two germline ends. Germline V gene data show CDR1 as SGDLS and CDR2 as YYNGEE. The CDR3 runs 15 residues. The CDR3 is CASSVEGSGANVLTF. DNA of the CDR3: TGTGCCAGCAGCGTAGAAGGGTCCGGGGCCAACGTCCTGACTTTC. The complete variable domain, with remaining parts taken from reference TRBV9 and TRBJ2-6, reads DSGVTQTPKHLITATGQRVTLRCSPRSGDLSVYWYQQSLDQGLQFLIQYYNGEERAKGNILERFSAQQFPDLHSELNLSSLELGDSALYFCASSVEGSGANVLTFGAGSRLTVL.

The chain is built from TRBV5-8 and TRBJ2-1, with 7 positions matching TRBD2. The V segment lost 3 bases and the J segment 8 bases; nucleotides outside the gene matches: 11. The CDR3 length is 15 residues. The germline V gene encodes CDR1 SGHTS and CDR2 YDEGEE. The CDR3 DNA reads TGTGCCAGCAGCTGGACTAGTAATCTCGGGCATGAGCAGTTCTTC. Translating it yields CASSWTSNLGHEQFF.

V gene TRBV9 combines with J gene TRBJ2-5; TRBD1 might be the D (6 bases). Near its end, the DNA agrees better with TRBJ2-7, so the J call may be wrong. The CDR3 consists of 14 residues. The germline V gene encodes CDR1 SGDLS and CDR2 YYNGEE. The CDR3 DNA is TGTGCCAGCAGCGCTTCGGGACACTCATACGAGCAGTACTTC. It codes for CASSASGHSYEQYF.

This clone has a single count. The chain recombines TRBV7-8 with TRBJ2-2; D uncertain. V lost 5 bases to trimming and J lost 5 bases, with 12 bases between them. This CDR3 comprises 14 residues. CDR1 SGHVS and CDR2 FQNEAQ come from the germline V gene. Written as DNA, the CDR3 is TGTGCCAGCAGCCCCAACACCGTAACCGGGGAGCTGTTTTTT. Encoded protein: CASSPNTVTGELFF.

This chain links TRBV6-5 with TRBJ2-5; 8 bases match TRBD1. CDR3 length: 14 amino acids. Germline CDR1 MNHEY, CDR2 SVGAGI. With V trimmed by 5 bases and J by 5 bases, 7 bases remained unmatched. CDR3 region: CASSPTGVWETQYF. The CDR3 coding sequence is TGTGCCAGCAGTCCGACAGGGGTGTGGGAGACCCAGTACTTC.

The rearrangement joins TRBV27 to TRBJ2-5; 8 nucleotides line up with TRBD1. Germline assignment: CDR1 MNHEY and CDR2 SMNVEV (reference sequence). The CDR3 totals 14 residues. V shed 2 bases, J shed 3 bases, and the junction held 2 bases outside the gene matches. This chain's CDR3 is CASSLQGAEETQYF. The CDR3 DNA is TGTGCCAGCAGTTTACAGGGGGCTGAAGAGACCCAGTACTTC.

The chain carries TRBV27 and TRBJ2-3; D possibly corresponds to TRBD1 (6 bases). V lost 0 bases, J lost 3 bases, and 10 bases lay in between. CDR1 MNHEY and CDR2 SMNVEV come from the germline V gene (reference sequence). CDR3 length: 15 amino acids. CDR3: CASSLSPGVTDTQYF. The CDR3, as DNA: TGTGCCAGCAGTTTATCACCAGGGGTAACAGATACGCAGTATTTT.

This clone was counted a few times. Other DNA sequences of this sample code for an identical CDR3. This chain joins TRBV7-2 and TRBJ2-2; D unresolved. This CDR3 contains 15 residues. CDR1 is SGHTA, CDR2 FQGNSA, per germline. V was trimmed by 1 base and J by 0 bases, leaving 6 bases between them. The CDR3 spells CASSLDRANTGELFF. CDR3 in DNA: TGTGCCAGCAGCTTAGACCGCGCGAACACCGGGGAGCTGTTTTTT.

The V gene is TRBV9, the J gene TRBJ2-1; 13 bases align to TRBD2. Germline V gene lookup returns CDR1 SGDLS and CDR2 YYNGEE. This CDR3 is 15 amino acids long. J lost 7 bases, V lost 3 bases, and 4 bases had no gene match. CDR3 nucleotide sequence: TGTGCCAGCAGCGGGGGACTAGCGGGGCCTAATGAGCAGTTCTTC. Protein sequence: CASSGGLAGPNEQFF.

The CDR3 reads CASSPESTGEETQYF. CDR3 DNA sequence: TGTGCCAGCTCTCCGGAATCTACCGGAGAAGAGACCCAGTACTTC. The gene calls are TRBV18 and TRBJ2-5; D is unclear. V was clipped by 6 bases and J by 3 bases, with 17 bases between them. This CDR3 has 15 residues. The V gene's germline CDR1 is KGHSH and CDR2 LQKENI.

The rearrangement links TRBV27 to TRBJ1-1, with 8 bases lining up with TRBD1. V shed 5 bases, J shed 6 bases, and the junction held 8 bases outside the gene matches. The CDR3 spans 14 residues. Per the germline V gene, CDR1 is MNHEY and CDR2 is SMNVEV (reference sequence). The CDR3 protein is CASSVVQGAAEAFF. In DNA form, the CDR3 reads TGTGCCAGCAGTGTAGTCCAGGGGGCGGCTGAAGCTTTCTTT.

The chain carries TRBV7-2 and TRBJ2-7; D is unresolved. V was trimmed by 2 bases and J by 0 bases, leaving 11 bases between them. CDR1 is SGHTA, CDR2 FQGNSA, per germline. The CDR3 is 15 residues long. This CDR3 reads CASSLRASSSYEQYF. Here the CDR3 DNA reads TGTGCCAGCAGCTTAAGGGCCTCGAGCTCCTACGAGCAGTACTTC.

The chain is built from TRBV7-6 and TRBJ1-2; weak D call: TRBD1 (6 bases). This CDR3 has 13 amino acids. Deletions cut 4 bases from V and 3 bases from J, with 9 bases between. CDR1 and CDR2 from the germline V gene are SGHVS and FNYEAQ. CDR3 in amino acids: CASSSGVDYGYTF. The CDR3 bases are TGTGCCAGCAGCTCAGGGGTCGACTATGGCTACACCTTC. The variable domain in full, completed from reference TRBV7-6 and TRBJ1-2, reads GAGVSQSPRYKVTKRGQDVALRCDPISGHVSLYWYRQALGQGPEFLTYFNYEAQQDKSGLPNDRFSAERPEGSISTLTIQRTEQRDSAMYRCASSSGVDYGYTFGSGTRLTVV.

The gene calls are TRBV6-1 and TRBJ2-7, with a tentative D call TRBD1 (5 bases). Germline V gene lookup returns CDR1 MNHNS and CDR2 SASEGT. This CDR3 is built from 14 residues. V was cut by 6 bases and J by 2 bases, with 14 bases left in between. The CDR3 here is CASSSGFSAYEQYF. The CDR3 region has the DNA TGTGCCAGCAGCTCAGGGTTTTCTGCCTACGAGCAGTACTTC.

V and J are TRBV14 and TRBJ2-5, with TRBD2 matching over 10 bases. CDR3 size: 16 residues. CDR1 is SGHDN and CDR2 is FVKESK in the germline V gene. The J segment lost 3 bases and the V segment lost 3 bases, leaving 7 bases of the junction unmatched. CDR3 amino acids: CASSQGFLAGEETQYF. CDR3 coding DNA: TGTGCCAGCAGCCAGGGGTTTCTAGCGGGAGAAGAGACCCAGTACTTC. Filled out from reference TRBV14 and TRBJ2-5, the complete variable domain reads EAGVTQFPSHSVIEKGQTVTLRCDPISGHDNLYWYRRVMGKEIKFLLHFVKESKQDESGMPNNRFLAERTGGTYSTLKVQPAELEDSGVYFCASSQGFLAGEETQYFGPGTRLLVL.

This chain connects TRBV19 to TRBJ1-4; possible D gene TRBD1, 5 bases. The V gene lost 3 bases and the J gene lost 5 bases, with 13 bases spanning the gap. The length of the CDR3 is 15 residues. In germline, CDR1 is LNHDA, CDR2 SQIVND (reference sequence). CDR3 sequence reads: CASSIGGGGNEKLFF. DNA for the CDR3: TGTGCCAGTAGTATCGGCGGGGGAGGGAATGAAAAACTGTTTTTT.

This clone was recorded only once. J is TRBJ2-1 and V is TRBV2, with TRBD2 matching 12 bases. The CDR3 totals 16 residues. CDR1 and CDR2 (germline): SNHLY, FYNNEI. Trimming removed 5 bases from V and 6 bases from J; junction bases left unmatched: 8. In nucleotides, the CDR3 is TGTGCCAGCAGTACGAGGACTAGCGGGGACGTCAATGAGCAGTTCTTC. This gives the protein CASSTRTSGDVNEQFF.

This clone appeared once. V gene TRBV6-1 combines with J gene TRBJ2-7; the match to TRBD2 covers 9 bases. The germline V gene encodes CDR1 MNHNS and CDR2 SASEGT. The CDR3 is 13 amino acids. The J segment lost 3 bases and the V segment lost 8 bases, leaving 5 bases of the junction unmatched. The CDR3 DNA reads TGTGCCAGCGAGCGGGGGGTGGACTACGAGCAGTACTTC. Its protein is CASERGVDYEQYF.

The chain uses TRBV7-8 and TRBJ2-7; weak D call: TRBD1 (6 bases). CDR3 length: 15 residues. With 0 bases removed from V and 0 bases from J, the gap between germline ends came to 9 bases. From germline, CDR1 is SGHVS and CDR2 FQNEAQ. The CDR3 nucleotides are TGTGCCAGCAGCTTAGCCCGGACAGACTCCTACGAGCAGTACTTC. Its translation is CASSLARTDSYEQYF.

The chain combines TRBV28 with TRBJ2-7, with TRBD2 matching 8 bases. The junction had 10 bases not matched to a gene; V was cut back by 6 bases and J by 3 bases. Germline V gene lookup returns CDR1 MDHEN and CDR2 SYDVKM. This CDR3 contains 15 residues. This CDR3 is CASSWEPGTSYEQYF. CDR3 DNA sequence: TGTGCCAGCAGCTGGGAACCCGGGACTAGCTACGAGCAGTACTTC.

V gene TRBV2 combines with J gene TRBJ2-7; D may be TRBD1 or TRBD2 (5 bases each). With 3 bases removed from V and 1 base from J, the gap between germline ends came to 16 bases. This CDR3 is 16 amino acids long. Germline loops: CDR1 SNHLY, CDR2 FYNNEI. CDR3 in DNA: TGTGCCAGCAGTGATATCGGGGCTAGGCAATCCTACGAGCAGTACTTC. It codes for CASSDIGARQSYEQYF.

The chain has TRBV2 and TRBJ2-5, with 14 positions matching TRBD2. The CDR3 totals 19 residues. With V trimmed by 4 bases and J by 3 bases, 13 bases remained unmatched. Germline CDR1 is SNHLY and CDR2 is FYNNEI. CDR3 nucleotides: TGTGCCAGCAGTGCCTTCGGGACTAGCGGGAGTGGAGGGGAAGAGACCCAGTACTTC. It encodes CASSAFGTSGSGGEETQYF.

CDR3 loop: CASSLRPGGDEQYF. Written as DNA, the CDR3 is TGTGCCAGCAGCTTACGGCCGGGAGGGGACGAGCAGTACTTC. The gene calls are TRBV7-6 and TRBJ2-7; 8 bases match TRBD2. From germline, CDR1 is SGHVS and CDR2 FNYEAQ. The ends lost 2 bases at V and 5 bases at J; junction bases unmatched: 5. The CDR3 extends over 14 amino acids.